This T cell receptor beta chain is from a study of blood T cell repertoires in COVID-19 (TCRdb year 2020). About the study as a whole: Samples covering the acute and convalescent phases of COVID-19 were provided by collaborators in the United States, Italy and Spain. The prospective study material was composed of cDNA or gDNA derived from T cells, B-cell-depleted T cells, or PBMCs. The dataset comprised deeply sampled blood TCRbeta repertoires from subjects exposed to, actively infected with, or recovered from COVID-19. The repertoires were released in a freely available public database meant as a resource for research on the immune response to SARS-CoV-2. Samples came from the ongoing ImmuneRACE study (first 160 participants) plus 1,254 subjects from 6 global collaborators. A de-identified subject ID, COVID-19 status, age in years and sex were almost always included in the sample metadata. Where available, HLA class I and class II types were taken from metadata supplied by the sample provider and were not determined by assay-based typing.

The paper's findings and limits, for the study overall: The amount of clinical and demographic metadata varied by source and participant and was provided uncurated.

TCRbeta CDR3 regions were amplified from genomic DNA by means of the immunoSEQ Assay, a bias-controlled multiplex PCR. Regarding the original processing steps: Nucleated cell counts per sample were estimated from amplification of reference gene primers within the assay. To quantify the absolute abundance of each unique TCRbeta CDR3 rearrangement, sequence reads were collapsed and filtered. For each sample, productive Simpson clonality was calculated as the square root of Simpson's diversity index over productive rearrangements. TCRdb carries this immuneACCESS record with in-frame sequences only. Its versions omit some clonotypes, under half of them owing to an unresolved V gene in the studies checked, with the rest unexplained. V and J calls and clone size are those listed in that table; D and trimming were worked out from the DNA. Here the sample has 50,000 to 65,000 clones; roughly 87% occur a single time. Clones ranked in the top ten supply more than 20% of the sample.

According to the germline V gene, CDR1 reads MNHEY and CDR2 reads SVGAGI. V is pruned by 2 bases and J by 8 bases, leaving 12 bases of the junction without a gene match. Taken from cysteine to phenylalanine, the CDR3 has 16 residues. Only the CDR3 portion is preserved as DNA: 48 bases, with reading frame beginning at the first base. Comment on this clone: Its antigen is currently not known. Base qualities were left out, and no much larger clone turns up one base away.

One collaborating source in Seattle enrolled patients during active infection and followed them longitudinally through the course of disease. Whole blood was collected in K2EDTA tubes by collaborating institutions according to the institutions' own protocols. Collaborator samples were shipped for TCRbeta analysis as frozen whole blood, isolated PBMCs, or DNA extracted from either sample type. Sequenced sample: peripheral blood. The chain links TRBV6-5 with TRBJ1-2; TRBD1 fits 9 bases in the junction. The clonotype originates from a woman of 80 years or more with COVID-19, enrolled during active disease. The DNA sequence follows: TGTGCCAGCAGTTACATTGCCCAGACAGGGGGACAGGGCTACACCTTC. It codes for CASSYIAQTGGQGYTF.